One and the same sample provided the 30 T cell receptor beta chains below, sequenced in a study of T cell responses to AZD1222 COVID-19 vaccine. Profiled with immunoSEQ multiplex PCR; TCRdb holds only in-frame clones, not every one. Of 85,000 to 90,000 clones in the sample, roughly nine tenths were seen once. The sequencing here drew on peripheral blood, taken on day 0 of AZD1222 vaccination. The receptors come from an adult in good health.

The rearrangement joins TRBV18 to TRBJ2-3, with 8 nucleotides matching TRBD2. The CDR3 loop spans 17 amino acids. V trimming: 0 bases; J trimming: 0 bases; junction bases outside the gene matches: 5. CDR1 is KGHSH, CDR2 LQKENI, per germline. CDR3 DNA: TGTGCCAGCTCACCACCGGGCGGGAGGACAAGCACAGATACGCAGTATTTT. Protein: CASSPPGGRTSTDTQYF.

The J gene is TRBJ1-4, the V gene TRBV11-2; 8 nucleotides align to TRBD1. Germline-derived CDR1 and CDR2 are SGHAT and FQNNGV. CDR3 size: 15 residues. V shed 1 base, J shed 7 bases, and the junction held 5 bases outside the gene matches. The CDR3 region is CASSLVTGGVEKLFF. The CDR3 bases are TGTGCCAGCAGCTTAGTCACAGGGGGGGTTGAAAAACTGTTTTTT.

The V gene is TRBV6-5, the J gene TRBJ1-4, with 10 bases identical to TRBD1. The CDR3 has 16 amino acids. The V gene's germline CDR1 is MNHEY and CDR2 SVGAGI. The J segment lost 5 bases and the V segment lost 0 bases, leaving 3 bases of the junction unmatched. The CDR3 coding sequence is TGTGCCAGCAGTTACTCTGGGGACAGGGGAAATGAAAAACTGTTTTTT. Its translation: CASSYSGDRGNEKLFF.

The gene calls are TRBV7-3 and TRBJ2-6; 9 bases line up with TRBD1. This CDR3 is built from 20 residues. With 3 bases clipped from V and 0 bases from J, the junction kept 12 bases outside the gene matches. CDR1 and CDR2 from the germline V gene are SGHTA and FQGTGA. CDR3 sequence reads: CASSFFGPGQGYSGANVLTF. The CDR3 DNA sequence: TGTGCCAGCAGCTTTTTTGGACCGGGACAGGGCTACTCTGGGGCCAACGTCCTGACTTTC.

The chain uses TRBV7-8 and TRBJ2-3, with D hard to call. Germline lookup yields CDR1 SGHVS and CDR2 FQNEAQ. There are 15 residues in the CDR3. The ends were cut back, 1 base at V and 5 bases at J, with 13 bases in the middle. The CDR3 loop is CASSLELSRGDTQYF. The CDR3 DNA sequence: TGTGCCAGCAGCTTAGAACTTTCACGAGGAGATACGCAGTATTTT.

The V and J genes are TRBV19 and TRBJ1-5, with D hard to call. CDR1 LNHDA and CDR2 SQIVND come from the germline V gene (reference sequence). V was trimmed by 4 bases and J by 9 bases, leaving 7 bases between them. This CDR3 is built from 11 residues. CDR3 loop: CASSTLGPQHF. CDR3 coding DNA: TGTGCCAGTAGTACGTTGGGGCCCCAGCATTTT.

This rearrangement joins TRBV4-1 to TRBJ2-7; 7 positions match TRBD1. This CDR3 is built from 12 residues. CDR1 and CDR2 from the germline V gene are MGHRA and YSYEKL. Trimming took 5 bases from V and 6 from J; bases not matched to a gene: 4. CDR3 sequence: CASSDRVSEQYF. CDR3 bases: TGCGCCAGCAGCGACAGGGTCAGCGAGCAGTACTTC.

The chain joins TRBV14 to TRBJ1-6; 8 bases agree with TRBD1. Germline trimming cut 3 bases from V and 8 bases from J; bases unmatched to any gene: 12. The germline V gene encodes CDR1 SGHDN and CDR2 FVKESK. This CDR3 region has 17 residues. The CDR3 loop is CASSQYGQGYLDSPLHF. CDR3 DNA: TGTGCCAGCAGCCAGTACGGACAGGGATATTTGGATTCACCCCTCCACTTT.

This chain joins TRBV3-1 (or the pseudogene TRBV3-2) and TRBJ2-7; 13 bases map to TRBD2. The germline gives CDR1 LGHDT, CDR2 YNNKEL (reference sequence). The V and J ends lost 0 bases and 12 bases, in that order; junction bases with no gene match: 5. The CDR3 sequence is 14 residues long. The CDR3 DNA reads as TGTGCCAGCAGCCAAGAACTAGCGGGGGGGCCGCTGTACTTC. Amino acid sequence: CASSQELAGGPLYF.

The chain uses TRBV11-1 and TRBJ2-3; D call uncertain. The germline CDR1 and CDR2 sequences are SGHAT and FQDESV (reference sequence). V was pared by 5 bases and J by 3 bases, with 3 bases between. The CDR3 runs to 11 residues. CDR3 nucleotide sequence: TGTGCCAGCAGCCAAACAGATACGCAGTATTTT. Protein: CASSQTDTQYF.

The chain combines TRBV7-8 with TRBJ1-5, with D tentatively TRBD1 (6 bases). Germline V gives CDR1 SGHVS, CDR2 FQNEAQ. This CDR3 has 15 residues. V gave up 5 bases and J gave up 1 base, with 12 bases separating them. In DNA, the CDR3 is TGTGCCAGCAGCCCCGGGGACACCAGCAATCAGCCCCAGCATTTT. It specifies CASSPGDTSNQPQHF.

The chain joins TRBV14 to TRBJ2-2, with no clear D. Germline loops: CDR1 SGHDN, CDR2 FVKESK. The CDR3 is 17 amino acids. The germline V and J ends were trimmed by 0 bases and 0 bases, with 11 bases remaining between them. The CDR3 bases are TGTGCCAGCAGCCAAGAGGTTTGGGCAGCGAACACCGGGGAGCTGTTTTTT. It encodes CASSQEVWAANTGELFF.

This clone was seen only once. This rearrangement joins TRBV19 to TRBJ1-1, with D possibly matching TRBD1 (5 bases). The CDR3 has 15 amino acids. V gave up 5 bases and J gave up 1 base, with 14 bases separating them. Germline V gene data show CDR1 as LNHDA and CDR2 as SQIVND (reference sequence). This chain's CDR3 is CASSHPGGRNTEAFF. CDR3 nucleotide sequence: TGTGCCAGTAGTCACCCGGGGGGAAGGAACACTGAAGCTTTCTTT.

J is TRBJ2-7 and V is TRBV28; D is perhaps TRBD1 or TRBD2 (5 bases each). V was clipped by 8 bases and J by 1 base, with 21 bases between them. The germline CDR1 and CDR2 sequences are MDHEN and SYDVKM. The CDR3 loop spans 16 amino acids. The CDR3 nucleotides read TGTGCCAGCCGGAATTACGAGGGACCGGAGTCCTACGAGCAGTACTTC. Its protein is CASRNYEGPESYEQYF.

The rearrangement links TRBV6-1 to TRBJ1-2; D gene ambiguous. From germline, CDR1 is MNHNS and CDR2 SASEGT. V lost 2 bases, J lost 2 bases, and 12 bases lay in between. This CDR3 has 15 amino acids. The CDR3 reads CASSEYWGGNYGYTF. The CDR3 nucleotides are TGTGCCAGCAGTGAATATTGGGGAGGCAACTATGGCTACACCTTC.

The chain combines TRBV5-6 with TRBJ2-1; no reliable D call. V lost 0 bases to trimming and J lost 5 bases, with 9 bases between them. This CDR3 is built from 14 residues. The germline V gene has CDR1 SGHDT and CDR2 YYEEEE. The CDR3 reads CASSLGYRNNEQFF. CDR3 coding DNA: TGTGCCAGCAGCTTGGGGTATAGGAACAATGAGCAGTTCTTC.

This clone occurred a few times. The gene calls are TRBV7-3 and TRBJ1-2; the D gene is possibly TRBD1 (6 bases). CDR1 is SGHTA and CDR2 is FQGTGA in the germline V gene. The germline V and J ends were trimmed by 5 bases and 8 bases, with 15 bases remaining between them. The length of the CDR3 is 13 residues. The DNA of the CDR3 is TGTGCCAGCAGCCCTCGGGGGCTTGACGGCTACACCTTC. It encodes CASSPRGLDGYTF.

The chain couples TRBV5-1 to TRBJ2-1; D call uncertain. Germline V gene sequence: CDR1 SGHRS, CDR2 YFSETQ. V dropped 7 bases and J dropped 5 bases, with 13 bases sitting between them. This CDR3 has 13 amino acids. The DNA of the CDR3 is TGCGCCAGCGGCGCCTTTTCCAACAATGAGCAGTTCTTC. As protein: CASGAFSNNEQFF.

The V gene is TRBV19, the J gene TRBJ2-7; TRBD1 or TRBD2 may be the D gene (5 bases each). V shed 0 bases and J shed 3 bases, with 21 bases lying between them. The germline V gene encodes CDR1 LNHDA and CDR2 SQIVND (reference sequence). This CDR3 has 18 amino acids. Written as DNA, the CDR3 is TGTGCCAGTAGTATAGATCCCGGGGACGGAACGCTAGTCTACGAGCAGTACTTC. Protein sequence: CASSIDPGDGTLVYEQYF.

This sequence joins TRBV19 and TRBJ1-1, with D tentatively TRBD1 (5 bases). Germline V lookup: CDR1 LNHDA, CDR2 SQIVND (reference sequence). This CDR3 contains 12 residues. Trimming removed 7 bases from V and 8 bases from J, with 14 bases in between. CDR3 sequence reads: CASKAEQAEAFF. CDR3 in DNA: TGTGCCAGTAAGGCCGAACAGGCAGAAGCTTTCTTT.

The chain carries TRBV27 and TRBJ2-7, with 8 nucleotides matching TRBD2. The germline V gene encodes CDR1 MNHEY and CDR2 SMNVEV (reference sequence). This CDR3 spans 14 amino acids. V lost 6 bases to trimming and J lost 3 bases; unmatched junction nucleotides: 7. CDR3 amino acids: CASSRGGVVYEQYF. The DNA of the CDR3 is TGTGCCAGCAGCCGGGGGGGTGTTGTCTACGAGCAGTACTTC.

This clone was seen once. This chain connects TRBV5-1 to TRBJ2-7; 7 positions agree with TRBD1. The length of the CDR3 is 16 residues. The trim removed 0 bases at V and 3 bases at J, leaving 9 bases unmatched. Germline-derived CDR1 and CDR2 are SGHRS and YFSETQ. CDR3 loop: CASSLGLYDRDYEQYF. Here the CDR3 DNA reads TGCGCCAGCAGCTTGGGATTATATGACAGGGACTACGAGCAGTACTTC.

The J gene is TRBJ2-2, the V gene TRBV2; the D call may be TRBD1 or TRBD2 (5 bases each). The CDR3 has 13 amino acids. Per the germline V gene, CDR1 is SNHLY and CDR2 is FYNNEI. V was trimmed by 3 bases and J by 5 bases, leaving 7 bases between them. The CDR3 region has the DNA TGTGCCAGCAGTGACGGGGCGACCGGGGAGCTGTTTTTT. It is translated as CASSDGATGELFF.

The chain has TRBV18 and TRBJ1-1; TRBD1 might be the D (6 bases). Trimming removed 5 bases at V and 5 bases at J, with 18 bases between. This CDR3 region has 15 residues. Germline V gene sequence: CDR1 KGHSH, CDR2 LQKENI. The CDR3 nucleotides are TGTGCCAGCTCAGTTAAACAGGGATGGCTAACTGAAGCTTTCTTT. Translated: CASSVKQGWLTEAFF.

This chain connects TRBV5-1 to TRBJ2-7; 11 nucleotides align to TRBD2. Losses at the gene ends were 2 bases for V and 4 bases for J; bases not matched to a gene: 17. Per germline, CDR1 SGHRS and CDR2 YFSETQ. The CDR3 extends over 19 amino acids. This chain's CDR3 is CASSLNPPSDRLAGYEQYF. DNA of the CDR3: TGCGCCAGCAGCTTAAACCCGCCATCGGATCGACTAGCGGGATACGAGCAGTACTTC.

The J gene is TRBJ2-7, the V gene TRBV29-1; possible D gene TRBD2, 6 bases. The CDR3 is 12 amino acids. Trimming stripped 6 bases from V and 5 bases from J, with 14 bases between. The germline V gene has CDR1 SQVTM and CDR2 ANQGSEA. The CDR3 protein is CSVVGGSHEQYF. CDR3 coding DNA: TGCAGCGTGGTGGGGGGTTCCCACGAGCAGTACTTC.

The V and J genes are TRBV19 and TRBJ1-5; a weak D match, TRBD1 (5 bases). The V gene lost 1 base and the J gene lost 1 base, with 5 bases spanning the gap. The CDR3 totals 14 residues. Germline lookup yields CDR1 LNHDA and CDR2 SQIVND (reference sequence). The DNA of the CDR3 is TGTGCCAGTAGTATAGGGGGGAGCAATCAGCCCCAGCATTTT. It codes for CASSIGGSNQPQHF.

The CDR3 loop is CASSIADRGGPYEQYF. The CDR3 DNA follows: TGTGCCAGTAGTATAGCAGACAGGGGAGGGCCTTACGAGCAGTACTTC. The rearrangement joins TRBV19 to TRBJ2-7; D is perhaps TRBD1 (8 bases). The CDR3 has 16 amino acids. V dropped 1 base and J dropped 4 bases, with 17 bases sitting between them. Per the germline V gene, CDR1 is LNHDA and CDR2 is SQIVND (reference sequence).

The chain uses TRBV19 and TRBJ1-4, with no clear D. V gave up 2 bases and J gave up 0 bases, with 10 bases separating them. The germline CDR1 and CDR2 sequences are LNHDA and SQIVND (reference sequence). This CDR3 has 16 amino acids. In DNA form, the CDR3 reads TGTGCCAGTAGTATACTAGGGATGACAACTAATGAAAAACTGTTTTTT. This sequence encodes CASSILGMTTNEKLFF.

The rearrangement links TRBV7-9 to TRBJ2-1, with 13 positions matching TRBD2. Germline V gene sequence: CDR1 SEHNR, CDR2 FQNEAQ (reference sequence). V lost 5 bases, J lost 5 bases, and 6 bases stayed unmatched. The CDR3 has 16 amino acids. CDR3 coding DNA: TGTGCCAGCAGCCCGGGAGGACTAGCGGGAGACAATGAGCAGTTCTTC. This translates into CASSPGGLAGDNEQFF.